This entry lists 17 T cell receptor beta chains sequenced from one sample in a study of post-analysis software for immune sequencing data. Their antigen targets remain unknown. Libraries were made from TCR beta cDNA, and they carried unique molecular identifiers. TCRdb ran MiXCR on the PCR reads and lists one entry per CDR3 protein. The table has approximately 440,000 distinct CDR3 sequences, 45% seen once. Study observations and caveats: TRBV segments more frequent in patients than in controls numbered five and included TRBV5-6, TRBV5-1 and TRBV20-1.

The sample consisted of blood. These receptors all stem from a girl between 5 and 17 years old with multiple sclerosis.

This rearrangement joins TRBV10-3 to TRBJ2-1; D is unclear. This CDR3 is 19 amino acids long. Germline assignment: CDR1 ENHRY and CDR2 SYGVKD. V lost 3 bases, J lost 0 bases, and 21 bases lay in between. This chain's CDR3 is CAISDPGGIVSSSYNEQFF. CDR3 in DNA: TGTGCCATCAGTGACCCCGGTGGGATTGTATCGAGCTCCTACAATGAGCAGTTCTTC.

V gene TRBV3-1 combines with J gene TRBJ2-7, with 7 bases identical to TRBD2. The V segment lost 1 base and the J segment 3 bases; nucleotides outside the gene matches: 3. Germline assignment: CDR1 LGHDT and CDR2 YNNKEL (reference sequence). This CDR3 is built from 14 residues. The CDR3 loop reads CASSQGASGYEQYF. The DNA of the CDR3 is TGTGCCAGCAGCCAAGGGGCTAGCGGCTACGAGCAGTACTTC.

This clonotype was observed a handful of times. The rearrangement links TRBV7-9 to TRBJ2-7; 13 bases fit TRBD2. The CDR3 loop spans 20 amino acids. Trimming cost V 0 bases and J 2 bases; bases outside gene matches: 13. Germline loops: CDR1 SEHNR, CDR2 FQNEAQ (reference sequence). In DNA form, the CDR3 reads TGTGCCAGCAGCTTAGCGTACGGGACTAGCGGGACCCGGGGCACCTACGAGCAGTACTTC. Translated, it gives CASSLAYGTSGTRGTYEQYF.

The chain couples TRBV5-4 to TRBJ2-4, with D uncertain. This CDR3 region has 13 residues. Trimming cost V 0 bases and J 5 bases, with 6 bases left between them. Looked up from germline, CDR1 is SGHNT and CDR2 is YYREEE (reference sequence). The CDR3 nucleotides are TGTGCCAGCAGCTTGGACGTAGAAAACATTCAGTACTTC. Translation: CASSLDVENIQYF.

This clonotype was recorded only once. The chain recombines TRBV7-9 with TRBJ1-6; tentatively, D is TRBD1 (5 bases). The CDR3 is made up of 12 amino acids. Trimming pared 5 bases from V and 13 bases from J, leaving 12 bases between. The germline V gene has CDR1 SEHNR and CDR2 FQNEAQ (reference sequence). The CDR3 protein is CASSPGDGPLHF. CDR3 DNA: TGTGCCAGCAGCCCGGGGGATGGGCCCCTCCACTTT.

V and J are TRBV4-1 and TRBJ2-2; 9 bases match TRBD1. Trimming cost V 5 bases and J 6 bases; bases outside gene matches: 13. CDR1 is MGHRA and CDR2 is YSYEKL in the germline V gene. The CDR3 is 17 residues long. CDR3 region: CASSSGTGPTLAGELFF. The CDR3 DNA follows: TGCGCCAGCAGCTCCGGGACAGGGCCTACCCTCGCCGGGGAGCTGTTTTTT.

This chain uses TRBV6-5 with TRBJ2-3; 8 bases are a match to TRBD2. This CDR3 comprises 15 residues. Germline V CDR1 and CDR2: MNHEY, SVGAGI. V was pared by 4 bases and J by 5 bases, with 8 bases of the junction left unmatched. Here the CDR3 reads CASSSTSGEVDTQYF. CDR3 DNA sequence: TGTGCCAGCAGTTCTACTAGCGGTGAGGTAGATACGCAGTATTTT.

The CDR3 loop is CASSVQFENTEAFF. The CDR3 nucleotides are TGCGCCAGCAGCGTCCAGTTCGAGAACACTGAAGCTTTCTTT. The chain carries TRBV5-1 and TRBJ1-1, with D hard to call. The germline gives CDR1 SGHRS, CDR2 YFSETQ. V lost 4 bases, J lost 1 base, and 11 bases lay in between. The CDR3 runs to 14 residues.

The DNA for the CDR3 is TGCAGTGCTAGTATAGCGGCCGATCAGAAGACCCAGTACTTC. It translates to CSASIAADQKTQYF. This sequence joins TRBV20-1 and TRBJ2-5; D is possibly TRBD2 (6 bases). The CDR3 has 14 residues. Germline CDR1 is DFQATT and CDR2 is SNEGSKA (reference sequence). Trimming removed 3 bases at V and 6 bases at J, with 17 bases between.

V gene TRBV7-9 combines with J gene TRBJ1-1; no clear D gene. This CDR3 spans 12 amino acids. Trimming pared 3 bases from V and 6 bases from J, leaving 8 bases between. Germline V gene sequence: CDR1 SEHNR, CDR2 FQNEAQ (reference sequence). In DNA form, the CDR3 reads TGTGCCAGCAGCTTTCAAGGTGCTGAAGCTTTCTTT. Translation gives CASSFQGAEAFF. The full variable domain, its missing parts supplied by reference TRBV7-9 and TRBJ1-1, is DTGVSQNPRHKITKRGQNVTFRCDPISEHNRLYWYRQTLGQGPEFLTYFQNEAQLEKSRLLSDRFSAERPKGSFSTLEIQRTEQGDSAMYLCASSFQGAEAFFGQGTRLTVV.

This clonotype came up many times. This rearrangement joins TRBV5-1 to TRBJ2-4; TRBD2 agrees at 9 bases. Trimming at V came to 0 bases and at J to 1 base, leaving 8 bases not matched to a gene. The CDR3 is 18 amino acids. CDR1 is SGHRS, CDR2 YFSETQ, per germline. CDR3 amino acids: CASSLVAGVATAKNIQYF. CDR3 DNA sequence: TGCGCCAGCAGCTTGGTAGCGGGAGTCGCTACGGCCAAAAACATTCAGTACTTC.

CDR3: CASSRTGNSNQPQHF. The CDR3 DNA reads TGTGCCAGCAGTAGGACAGGGAACAGCAATCAGCCCCAGCATTTT. The V and J genes are TRBV28 and TRBJ1-5; TRBD1 matches 8 bases. Germline V gives CDR1 MDHEN, CDR2 SYDVKM. The ends lost 5 bases at V and 1 base at J; junction bases unmatched: 4. The length of the CDR3 is 15 residues.

This clonotype showed up just once. The genes are TRBV12-3 or TRBV12-4 and TRBJ1-2; D is possibly TRBD1 (6 bases). Trimming took 3 bases from V and 7 from J, leaving 15 bases between them. The CDR3 sequence is 14 residues long. The CDR3 DNA is TGTGCCAGCAGTTTGGCCAGGGGTAGTGGTGGCTACACCTTC. This codes for CASSLARGSGGYTF.

The rearrangement uses TRBV5-5 and TRBJ2-3, with 7 bases that match TRBD1. With V trimmed by 3 bases and J by 1 base, 5 bases remained unmatched. The germline V gene has CDR1 SGHKS and CDR2 YYEKEE (reference sequence). The CDR3 runs 15 residues. The CDR3 nucleotides are TGTGCCAGCAGCTGGGAAGGACAGGGCACAGATACGCAGTATTTT. This codes for CASSWEGQGTDTQYF. Drawing the rest from reference TRBV5-5 and TRBJ2-3, the complete variable domain is DAGVTQSPTHLIKTRGQQVTLRCSPISGHKSVSWYQQVLGQGPQFIFQYYEKEERGRGNFPDRFSARQFPNYSSELNVNALLLGDSALYLCASSWEGQGTDTQYFGPGTRLTVL.

The chain joins TRBV5-1 to TRBJ2-1; 11 bases align to TRBD2. Germline V lookup: CDR1 SGHRS, CDR2 YFSETQ. The CDR3 covers 16 residues. Losses at the gene ends were 0 bases for V and 8 bases for J; bases not matched to a gene: 7. The CDR3 region has the DNA TGCGCCAGCAGCTTGGGTTCGACTAGCGGGATCCATGAGCAGTTCTTC. Amino acid sequence: CASSLGSTSGIHEQFF.

As regards this clonotype: One junction end does not reproduce the germline sequence, and a read error may be involved. The chain uses TRBV29-1 and TRBJ2-3, with TRBD1 matching 9 bases. Looked up from germline, CDR1 is SQVTM and CDR2 is ANQGSEA. The CDR3 spans 14 residues. CDR3 nucleotide sequence: TGCAGCCTTGAAGGGACAGGGAGGCCAGATACGCAGTATTTT. Protein sequence: CSLEGTGRPDTQYF.

The gene calls are TRBV15 and TRBJ2-7; 7 positions match TRBD2. The CDR3 is 16 amino acids. In germline, CDR1 is LNHNV, CDR2 YYDKDF (reference sequence). V lost 1 base, J lost 5 bases, and 11 bases stayed unmatched. CDR3 bases: TGTGCCACCAGCAGAGGATTATACGGGACTATTGACGAGCAGTACTTC. Translation gives CATSRGLYGTIDEQYF. The full variable domain, its missing parts supplied by reference TRBV15 and TRBJ2-7, is DAMVIQNPRYQVTQFGKPVTLSCSQTLNHNVMYWYQQKSSQAPKLLFHYYDKDFNNEADTPDNFQSRRPNTSFCFLDIRSPGLGDTAMYLCATSRGLYGTIDEQYFGPGTRLTVT.